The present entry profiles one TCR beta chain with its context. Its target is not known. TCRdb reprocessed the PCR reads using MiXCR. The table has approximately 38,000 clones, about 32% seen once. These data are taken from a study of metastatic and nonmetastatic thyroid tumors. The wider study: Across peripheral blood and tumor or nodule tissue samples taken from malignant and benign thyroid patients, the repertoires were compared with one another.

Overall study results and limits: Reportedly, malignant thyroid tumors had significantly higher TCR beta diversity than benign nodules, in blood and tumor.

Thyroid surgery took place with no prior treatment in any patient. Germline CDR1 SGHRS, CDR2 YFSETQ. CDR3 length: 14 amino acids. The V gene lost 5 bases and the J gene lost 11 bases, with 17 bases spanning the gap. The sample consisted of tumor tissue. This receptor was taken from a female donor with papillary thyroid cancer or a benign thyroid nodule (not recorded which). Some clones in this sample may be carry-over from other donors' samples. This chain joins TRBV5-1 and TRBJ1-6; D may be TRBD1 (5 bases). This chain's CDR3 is CASRSGTGGTPLHF. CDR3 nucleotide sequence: TGCGCCAGCAGGTCCGGGACCGGGGGAACACCCCTCCACTTT.